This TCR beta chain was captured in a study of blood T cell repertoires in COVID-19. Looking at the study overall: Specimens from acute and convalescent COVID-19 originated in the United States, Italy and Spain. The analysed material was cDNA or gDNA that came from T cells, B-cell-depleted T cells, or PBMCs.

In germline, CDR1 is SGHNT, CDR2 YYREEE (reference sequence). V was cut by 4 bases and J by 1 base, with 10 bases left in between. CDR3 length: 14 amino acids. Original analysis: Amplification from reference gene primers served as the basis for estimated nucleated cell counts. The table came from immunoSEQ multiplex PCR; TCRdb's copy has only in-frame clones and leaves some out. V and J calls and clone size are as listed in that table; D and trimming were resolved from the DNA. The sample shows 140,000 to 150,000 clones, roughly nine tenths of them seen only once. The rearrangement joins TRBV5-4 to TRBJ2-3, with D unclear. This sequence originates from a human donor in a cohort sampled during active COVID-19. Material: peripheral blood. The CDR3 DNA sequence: TGTGCCAGCAGCACCCCCACAGGCACAGATACGCAGTATTTT. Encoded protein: CASSTPTGTDTQYF.